In this sample, the clone carrying this T cell receptor beta chain is medium-sized. These data are taken from a study of HIV-infected patients and healthy controls. cDNA was made from 500 ng RNA using alpha and beta constant primers. Separate chain-specific third strand synthesis with multiplexing indices produced the alpha and beta libraries. A single primer pair per chain amplified all rearrangements, with per-molecule barcodes. TCRdb fed the 5' RACE reads into MiXCR, producing one record per CDR3 protein. In the table there are approximately 6,000 distinct CDR3 sequences, about 8.6% of which are singletons. Roughly three months, about 14 weeks, into antiretroviral therapy, follow-up blood was collected. Whole blood was used without fractionation, so all unsorted peripheral T cells were included. The CDR3 extends over 15 amino acids. Trimming took 3 bases from V and 4 from J, leaving 15 bases between them. CDR1 is LGHDT, CDR2 YNNKEL, per germline (reference sequence).

The V and J genes are TRBV3-1 and TRBJ1-2, with a possible D match to TRBD1 (6 bases). The sequencing here drew on blood, taken during antiretroviral therapy. This receptor was obtained from an adult with HIV infection. The CDR3: CASSQGGLWGYGYTF. The CDR3 DNA is TGTGCCAGCAGCCAGGGGGGGCTATGGGGCTATGGCTACACCTTC. Using reference TRBV3-1 and TRBJ1-2 for the parts outside the CDR3, the full variable domain is DTAVSQTPKYLVTQMGNDKSIKCEQNLGHDTMYWYKQDSKKFLKIMFSYNNKELIINETVPNRFSPKSPDKAHLNLHINSLELGDSAVYFCASSQGGLWGYGYTFGSGTRLTVV.